These 29 T cell receptor beta chains originate from one sample sequenced in a study of T cell responses to AZD1222 COVID-19 vaccine. The protocol was immunoSEQ multiplex PCR, while the TCRdb copy is restricted to in-frame clones and leaves out a portion. The sample contains 85,000 to 100,000 clones, approximately 80% of which appear only once. This specimen consisted of peripheral blood, obtained on day 0 of AZD1222 vaccination. The receptors here all came from an adult in good health.

J is TRBJ1-3 and V is TRBV4-3; D unresolved. Looked up from germline, CDR1 is LGHNA and CDR2 is YSLEER. V lost 1 base and J 7 bases, leaving 14 bases between the germline ends. The CDR3 covers 15 residues. Here the CDR3 reads CASSQGWVGTNTIYF. The CDR3 DNA follows: TGCGCCAGCAGCCAAGGGTGGGTCGGCACGAACACCATATATTTT.

The gene calls are TRBV19 and TRBJ1-3; a possible D gene is TRBD1 (5 bases). Germline-derived CDR1 and CDR2 are LNHDA and SQIVND (reference sequence). The CDR3 has 20 amino acids. V was pared by 3 bases and J by 0 bases, with 24 bases between. The CDR3 region is CASSIAIAGTTWASGNTIYF. The CDR3 DNA reads as TGTGCCAGTAGTATTGCGATCGCCGGGACGACCTGGGCCTCTGGAAACACCATATATTTT.

On this clone: At the DNA level, this CDR3 is encoded by other sequences in the same sample as well. The chain employs TRBV6-2 or TRBV6-3 and TRBJ1-5, with D uncertain. The CDR3 loop spans 13 amino acids. Trimming pared 3 bases from V and 5 bases from J, leaving 8 bases between. In germline, CDR1 is MNHEY, CDR2 SVGEGT. CDR3 amino acids: CASSYWRDQPQHF. As DNA, the CDR3 is TGTGCCAGCAGTTATTGGAGGGATCAGCCCCAGCATTTT.

The V call is TRBV28, the J call TRBJ1-5, with 7 bases identical to TRBD1. V lost 6 bases to trimming and J lost 5 bases; unmatched junction nucleotides: 7. The CDR3 length is 14 residues. Germline-derived CDR1 and CDR2 are MDHEN and SYDVKM. This chain's CDR3 is CASSPGTEYQPQHF. The CDR3 nucleotides read TGTGCCAGCAGCCCCGGGACAGAGTATCAGCCCCAGCATTTT.

The rearrangement links TRBV5-8 to TRBJ2-3; 11 bases align to TRBD2. The CDR3 sequence is 15 residues long. Germline CDR1 is SGHTS and CDR2 is YDEGEE. V was clipped by 5 bases and J by 1 base; unmatched bases: 3. CDR3 sequence reads: CASREGLAGTDTQYF. For the CDR3, the DNA is TGTGCCAGCAGGGAGGGACTAGCGGGCACAGATACGCAGTATTTT.

The V call is TRBV3-1 (or the pseudogene TRBV3-2), the J call TRBJ1-3; the D is unclear. Germline values: CDR1 LGHDT, CDR2 YNNKEL (reference sequence). Trimming took off 2 bases at V and 2 bases at J, with 7 bases between the two ends. The length of the CDR3 is 14 residues. In DNA form, the CDR3 reads TGTGCCAGCAGCCAAAGAGAAACTGGAAACACCATATATTTT. The encoded protein is CASSQRETGNTIYF.

This chain joins TRBV7-2 and TRBJ2-3, with 13 bases fitting TRBD2. The ends lost 5 bases at V and 2 bases at J; junction bases unmatched: 7. Per germline, CDR1 SGHTA and CDR2 FQGNSA. The CDR3 consists of 17 residues. CDR3 in DNA: TGTGCCAGCAGCCGGGGACTAGCGGGATCTTACACAGATACGCAGTATTTT. It is translated as CASSRGLAGSYTDTQYF.

The chain is built from TRBV20-1 and TRBJ1-5, with D perhaps matching TRBD1 (5 bases). The germline gives CDR1 DFQATT, CDR2 SNEGSKA (reference sequence). Trimming took 3 bases from V and 6 from J, leaving 9 bases between them. The CDR3 sequence is 12 residues long. The CDR3 sequence: CSASEGAQPQHF. The CDR3 DNA follows: TGCAGTGCTAGTGAAGGGGCTCAGCCCCAGCATTTT.

The chain recombines TRBV28 with TRBJ1-2, with 7 bases lining up with TRBD1. The V segment lost 5 bases and the J segment 3 bases; nucleotides outside the gene matches: 12. Germline values: CDR1 MDHEN, CDR2 SYDVKM. This CDR3 is built from 16 residues. DNA of the CDR3: TGTGCCAGCAGTCGCCCTGTTAGAGACAGGGACTATGGCTACACCTTC. Translated, it gives CASSRPVRDRDYGYTF.

The chain employs TRBV5-1 and TRBJ1-1; TRBD1 might be the D (5 bases). CDR1 and CDR2 (germline): SGHRS, YFSETQ. The V end lost 2 bases, the J end lost 5 bases, and 7 bases lay between the germline ends. The CDR3 has 12 residues. CDR3 sequence: CASSFQGTEAFF. The CDR3 DNA reads TGCGCCAGCAGCTTTCAGGGAACTGAAGCTTTCTTT.

V and J are TRBV30 and TRBJ1-5; D is unresolved. Per germline, CDR1 GTSNPN and CDR2 SVGIG (reference sequence). The ends were cut back, 2 bases at V and 6 bases at J, with 14 bases in the middle. The CDR3 runs to 14 residues. The CDR3 region is CAWSPSGISQPQHF. The CDR3 DNA is TGTGCCTGGAGTCCAAGTGGGATCAGTCAGCCCCAGCATTTT.

The chain joins TRBV6-6 to TRBJ2-7; no clear D gene. Germline lookup yields CDR1 MNHNY and CDR2 SVGAGI (reference sequence). The CDR3 extends over 13 amino acids. The V and J ends lost 7 bases and 1 base respectively, with 11 bases between them. This CDR3 reads CASTNPGSYEQYF. For the CDR3, the DNA is TGTGCCAGCACTAACCCCGGGTCCTACGAGCAGTACTTC.

The chain recombines TRBV7-8 with TRBJ1-5; TRBD1 is a possible D gene (5 bases). The CDR3 is 17 amino acids. CDR1 and CDR2 (germline): SGHVS, FQNEAQ. The germline V and J ends were trimmed by 5 bases and 5 bases, with 22 bases remaining between them. The CDR3 spells CASSPHLRVGAHQPQHF. CDR3 DNA sequence: TGTGCCAGCAGCCCCCATCTCCGGGTAGGGGCCCATCAGCCCCAGCATTTT.

This clone was seen ten or more times. The chain is built from TRBV19 and TRBJ2-7, with TRBD2 as a possible D gene (5 bases). The length of the CDR3 is 14 residues. The ends were cut back, 5 bases at V and 3 bases at J, with 14 bases in the middle. Germline-derived CDR1 and CDR2 are LNHDA and SQIVND (reference sequence). The CDR3 loop reads CASSYPGKSYEQYF. The DNA of the CDR3 is TGTGCCAGTAGTTATCCGGGAAAAAGCTACGAGCAGTACTTC.

J is TRBJ1-1 and V is TRBV28, with 7 nucleotides matching TRBD1. There are 14 residues in the CDR3. Per the germline V gene, CDR1 is MDHEN and CDR2 is SYDVKM. The V segment lost 5 bases and the J segment 13 bases; nucleotides outside the gene matches: 16. The chain's CDR3 is CASSPYAPGQEGFF. The CDR3 nucleotides are TGTGCCAGCAGTCCCTACGCCCCCGGACAGGAGGGTTTCTTT.

The gene calls are TRBV2 and TRBJ2-7; D ambiguous. The CDR3 consists of 11 residues. Germline CDR1 reads SNHLY; CDR2 reads FYNNEI. V was trimmed by 0 bases and J by 12 bases, leaving 9 bases between them. The CDR3 reads CASSEALWLYF. CDR3 DNA: TGTGCCAGCAGTGAAGCCTTGTGGCTGTACTTC.

The chain is built from TRBV7-6 and TRBJ2-1; D is undetermined. The V gene lost 2 bases and the J gene lost 9 bases, with 26 bases spanning the gap. CDR1 and CDR2 (germline): SGHVS, FNYEAQ. The CDR3 contains 18 residues. The CDR3 sequence: CASSLLGASADFHSEQFF. The CDR3 nucleotides read TGTGCCAGCAGCTTACTCGGTGCCTCGGCCGACTTCCACAGTGAGCAGTTCTTC.

The chain is built from TRBV18 and TRBJ1-5, with no clear D. In germline, CDR1 is KGHSH, CDR2 LQKENI. V lost 3 bases and J lost 5, with 20 bases in between. This CDR3 comprises 17 residues. The CDR3 reads CASSPYMTIGNHQPQHF. The DNA for the CDR3 is TGTGCCAGCTCACCGTACATGACCATAGGAAATCATCAGCCCCAGCATTTT.

This clone was observed at least ten times. This rearrangement joins TRBV29-1 to TRBJ2-3; 12 positions agree with TRBD1. Unmatched junction bases numbered 5, after V lost 6 bases and J lost 4 bases. Germline V gene sequence: CDR1 SQVTM, CDR2 ANQGSEA. The CDR3 length is 14 residues. CDR3 loop: CSVTGTGGADTQYF. Here the CDR3 DNA reads TGCAGCGTGACCGGGACAGGGGGCGCAGATACGCAGTATTTT.

V and J are TRBV6-5 and TRBJ1-2; TRBD1 matches at 9 bases. The V and J ends lost 6 bases and 3 bases, in that order; junction bases with no gene match: 2. Germline V gives CDR1 MNHEY, CDR2 SVGAGI. This CDR3 spans 13 amino acids. DNA for the CDR3: TGTGCCAGCAGCCGGGACAGGGACTATGGCTACACCTTC. Amino acids: CASSRDRDYGYTF.

The chain links TRBV10-3 to TRBJ1-5; tentatively, D is TRBD1 (6 bases). The V gene lost 3 bases and the J gene lost 3 bases, with 9 bases spanning the gap. This CDR3 is built from 14 residues. Germline values: CDR1 ENHRY, CDR2 SYGVKD. This CDR3 reads CAISDGQFNQPQHF. For the CDR3, the DNA is TGTGCCATCAGTGACGGACAGTTCAATCAGCCCCAGCATTTT.

This chain joins TRBV4-2 and TRBJ2-2; TRBD2 is a possible D gene (5 bases). CDR3 length: 18 amino acids. CDR1 LGHNA and CDR2 YNFKEQ come from the germline V gene. Trimming took off 2 bases at V and 1 base at J, with 17 bases between the two ends. The CDR3: CASSQWKEVGLNTGELFF. The DNA for the CDR3 is TGTGCCAGCAGCCAATGGAAGGAGGTCGGACTGAACACCGGGGAGCTGTTTTTT.

The rearrangement joins TRBV28 to TRBJ2-5; TRBD2 is a possible D gene (6 bases). The V gene lost 3 bases and the J gene lost 5 bases, with 13 bases spanning the gap. The CDR3 has 14 residues. Germline V gives CDR1 MDHEN, CDR2 SYDVKM. The DNA of the CDR3 is TGTGCCAGCAGTTTTTACGGGAGCAGGGAGACCCAGTACTTC. Translated: CASSFYGSRETQYF.

This chain connects TRBV24-1 to TRBJ2-1, with D perhaps matching TRBD2 (7 bases). The CDR3 spans 15 residues. Trimming took off 4 bases at V and 1 base at J, with 10 bases between the two ends. Germline CDR1 KGHDR, CDR2 SFDVKD. In nucleotides, the CDR3 is TGTGCCACCAGTGACGGGGGGCAGTCCTACAATGAGCAGTTCTTC. Translated, it gives CATSDGGQSYNEQFF.

The genes are TRBV10-3 and TRBJ1-1; the D is unclear. The V end lost 8 bases, the J end lost 1 base, and 17 bases lay between the germline ends. CDR3 size: 15 residues. Germline CDR1 ENHRY, CDR2 SYGVKD. The CDR3 bases are TGTGCCATCGGCCCGTATGGCAGCGAGAACACTGAAGCTTTCTTT. It is translated as CAIGPYGSENTEAFF.

This clone was seen more than once but under ten times. The CDR3 here is CASRDYTYNQPQHF. The CDR3 DNA follows: TGTGCCAGTCGGGACTATACTTACAATCAGCCCCAGCATTTT. The rearrangement uses TRBV19 and TRBJ1-5; D possibly corresponds to TRBD1 (5 bases). The CDR3 covers 14 residues. Germline V gene data show CDR1 as LNHDA and CDR2 as SQIVND (reference sequence). Trimming took 8 bases from V and 3 from J, leaving 14 bases between them.

Only one count was recorded for this clone. The chain couples TRBV30 to TRBJ1-4, with a weak D call TRBD1 (5 bases). Germline V CDR1 and CDR2: GTSNPN, SVGIG (reference sequence). This CDR3 is built from 14 residues. V was cut by 4 bases and J by 8 bases, with 17 bases left in between. The CDR3, as DNA: TGTGCCTGGACCTTGGGGGGGGTCGAAGAAAAACTGTTTTTT. This codes for CAWTLGGVEEKLFF.

The chain uses TRBV4-3 and TRBJ2-5; 12 nucleotides agree with TRBD2. From germline, CDR1 is LGHNA and CDR2 YSLEER. V shed 0 bases and J 5 bases; nucleotides not matched to a gene: 16. The CDR3 is made up of 20 amino acids. CDR3 DNA: TGCGCCAGCAGCCAAGATCCCCCCTCTAGCGGGAGGGCCGGTGGGGAGACCCAGTACTTC. It specifies CASSQDPPSSGRAGGETQYF.

The chain couples TRBV5-4 to TRBJ1-1; 10 positions agree with TRBD1. CDR1 and CDR2 from the germline V gene are SGHNT and YYREEE (reference sequence). V trimming: 4 bases; J trimming: 3 bases; junction bases outside the gene matches: 12. The CDR3 has 17 amino acids. Written as DNA, the CDR3 is TGTGCCAGCAGCCCCGGACAGGGGGACTTGGGGGACACTGAAGCTTTCTTT. Its translation is CASSPGQGDLGDTEAFF.